This TCR beta chain was retrieved from a study of Ad26.COV2.S vaccination and SARS-CoV-2 variants. Regarding the study as a whole: Vaccine and placebo recipients had similar non-spike TCR breadth.

The length of the CDR3 is 14 residues. V was shortened by 5 bases and J by 0 bases, with 10 bases between the two germline ends. The V gene's germline CDR1 is LNHDA and CDR2 SQIVND (reference sequence). Assay: immunoSEQ multiplex PCR; the TCRdb copy retains only in-frame clones and omits some. The table lists 300,000 to 350,000 clones, roughly nine tenths of them singletons. Remarks on this clone: Its antigen is currently unknown.

Treatment: some 20 received Ad26.COV2.S at low or high dose, single or two shots; several received placebo; per-sample allocation not given. Day 63 after the first injection of vaccine or placebo was the sampling time. The individual, an adult aged 18-55 years, was a donor in Boston. The shot given was an Ad26 vector that makes Wuhan-strain SARS-CoV-2 spike. The clonotype originates from a person aged 18-60 years who received the Ad26.COV2.S COVID-19 vaccine or a placebo. This chain uses TRBV19 with TRBJ1-1, with D possibly TRBD1 on 6 matching bases. The sample was peripheral blood, taken in a trial of Ad26.COV2.S vaccine versus placebo. The CDR3 loop reads CASSFRGLNTEAFF. The CDR3 DNA is TGTGCCAGTAGTTTCAGGGGATTGAACACTGAAGCTTTCTTT. The full variable domain, with the rest looked up from reference TRBV19 and TRBJ1-1, is DGGITQSPKYLFRKEGQNVTLSCEQNLNHDAMYWYRQDPGQGLRLIYYSQIVNDFQKGDIAEGYSVSREKKESFPLTVTSAQKNPTAFYLCASSFRGLNTEAFFGQGTRLTVV.